The clone carrying this T cell receptor beta chain was found a few times. The sample comes from a study of blood T cell repertoires in COVID-19. Background on the study: PBMCs, B-cell-depleted T cells, or T cells were the source of the cDNA or gDNA that made up the material.

Measured with immunoSEQ multiplex PCR; TCRdb has only the in-frame clones, and not every one. The table shows around 230,000 clones, with about 88% occurring only once. Per the germline V gene, CDR1 is LGHNA and CDR2 is YNFKEQ. This CDR3 contains 20 residues. With V trimmed by 1 base and J by 6 bases, 21 bases remained unmatched. The sequenced sample consisted of peripheral blood. The chain recombines TRBV4-2 with TRBJ2-4, with TRBD1 matching 7 bases. This clonotype was obtained from a man between 35 and 55 years old with acute or convalescent COVID-19. CDR3 loop: CASSQGWTGTAASAGNIQYF. The CDR3 DNA reads TGTGCCAGCAGCCAAGGATGGACAGGAACAGCCGCCTCGGCGGGAAACATTCAGTACTTC.